This T cell receptor (beta chain) was documented in a study of T cells after yellow fever vaccination. TCRdb used MiXCR to reprocess the 5' RACE reads, holding one entry per CDR3 protein. The sample lists 450,000 to 600,000 distinct CDR3 sequences; around a sixth were seen once. This clonotype was counted between two and nine times. The antigen is undetermined. Study-wide results and caveats: There was a possibility that FACS-sorted repertoires contained abundant clonotypes contaminating from the bulk population. Primary-vaccination clones mostly resurfaced post-booster (96% CD4, around 88% CD8).

Germline assignment: CDR1 LNHNV and CDR2 YYDKDF (reference sequence). The V end was cut by 4 bases, the J end by 2 bases, with 9 bases between. The CDR3 has 13 residues. The chain employs TRBV15 and TRBJ2-7; D unresolved. The origin of this receptor is a man aged 18-30 years who received the YFV17D yellow fever vaccine. The specimen comprised PBMCs, sampled around 5 days after the first yellow fever vaccination. The CDR3 spells CATSTLRAYEQYF. As DNA, the CDR3 is TGTGCCACCAGCACCCTTCGGGCCTACGAGCAGTACTTC.